The rows below give T cell receptor beta chains drawn from one sample of a study of T cells expressing NK-cell markers. TCRdb re-called the 5' RACE reads; every CDR3 protein appears as one record, without DNA. In all, the sample yields 150,000 to 180,000 distinct CDR3 sequences. The sequenced material came from blood T cells: a sorted CD56 or NKG2C T cell subset, CD4+ or CD8+ T cells, or bulk PBMC T cells (not recorded which). Receptors were obtained from a woman in her fifties or sixties in good health. Each CDR3 is given with its conserved first and last residue.

CAIRNGARSSYNEQFF	TRBV10-3	TRBJ2-1
CASSQQGQEETQYF	TRBV3-1	TRBJ2-5
CASSPAGPEDTQYF	TRBV12-3/TRBV12-4	TRBJ2-3
CSVPRRTSGVVGEQFF	TRBV29-1	TRBJ2-1
CASSESGTDTEAFF	TRBV10-1	TRBJ1-1
CASRRASTEAFF	TRBV12-3/TRBV12-4	TRBJ1-1
CASSQGAYEQYF	TRBV4-1	TRBJ2-7
CASSPRIQSSYEQYF	TRBV7-9	TRBJ2-7
CASTTGVNTEAFF	TRBV19	TRBJ1-1
CASSSRGATNEKLFF	TRBV11-2	TRBJ1-4
CASSPGTANTDTQYF	TRBV5-5	TRBJ2-3
CASSLGTGAEQYF	TRBV18	TRBJ2-7
CAWDWGEEQFF	TRBV30	TRBJ2-1
CASRSSPTNEKLFF	TRBV4-1	TRBJ1-4
CASTPWGDFNQPQHF	TRBV7-2	TRBJ1-5
CASSSNRGREKLFF	TRBV4-1	TRBJ1-4
CASSLEMTGYFYEQYF	TRBV5-1	TRBJ2-7
CASSFPLLGPNTGELFF	TRBV7-8	TRBJ2-2
CASSFAGQGDGYTF	TRBV7-9	TRBJ1-2
CASGYGPGEQFF	TRBV6-5	TRBJ2-1
CASSQAWGAPISYEQYF	TRBV4-1	TRBJ2-7
CATSRLTSGSGGVDTQYF	TRBV15	TRBJ2-3
CASSLGLPPNEQYF	TRBV5-1	TRBJ2-7
CASSLEGQGAHEQFF	TRBV7-8	TRBJ2-1